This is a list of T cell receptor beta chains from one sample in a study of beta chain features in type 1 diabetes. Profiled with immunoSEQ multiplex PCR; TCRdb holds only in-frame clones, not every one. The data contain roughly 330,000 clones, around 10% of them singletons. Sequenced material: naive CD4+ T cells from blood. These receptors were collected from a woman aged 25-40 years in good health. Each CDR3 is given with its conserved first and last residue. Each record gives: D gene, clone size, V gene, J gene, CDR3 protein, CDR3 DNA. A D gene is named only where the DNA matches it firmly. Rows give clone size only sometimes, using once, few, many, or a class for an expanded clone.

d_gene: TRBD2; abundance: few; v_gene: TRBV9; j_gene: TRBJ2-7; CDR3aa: CASSETSGTTYEQYF; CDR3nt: TGTGCCAGCAGCGAAACTAGCGGCACCACCTACGAGCAGTACTTC
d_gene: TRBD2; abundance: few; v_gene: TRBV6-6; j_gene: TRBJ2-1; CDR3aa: CASSPPGLADNEQFF; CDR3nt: TGTGCCAGCAGTCCGCCGGGACTAGCGGACAATGAGCAGTTCTTC
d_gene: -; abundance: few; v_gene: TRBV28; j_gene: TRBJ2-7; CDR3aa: CASSFLDEQYF; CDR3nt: TGTGCCAGCAGTTTTCTAGACGAGCAGTACTTC
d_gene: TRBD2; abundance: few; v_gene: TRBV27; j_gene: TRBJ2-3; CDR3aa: CASSLSGTSGRALWSTDTQYF; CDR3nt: TGTGCCAGCAGTTTATCAGGGACTAGCGGGAGGGCCCTCTGGAGCACAGATACGCAGTATTTT
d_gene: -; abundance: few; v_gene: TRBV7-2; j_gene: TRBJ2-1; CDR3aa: CASSLGIPLQGLFF; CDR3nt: TGTGCCAGCAGCTTAGGTATCCCTCTACAGGGCCTGTTCTTC
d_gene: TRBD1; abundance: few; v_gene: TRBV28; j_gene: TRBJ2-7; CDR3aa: CASSTTGGNGYEQYF; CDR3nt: TGTGCCAGCAGTACGACAGGGGGAAACGGGTACGAGCAGTACTTC
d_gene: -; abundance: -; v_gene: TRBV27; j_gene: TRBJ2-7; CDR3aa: CASSLMAGRFPYEQYF; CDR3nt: TGTGCCAGCAGTTTAATGGCCGGGAGATTTCCCTACGAGCAGTACTTC
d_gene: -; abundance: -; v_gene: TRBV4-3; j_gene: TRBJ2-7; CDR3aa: CASSQGREQYF; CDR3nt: TGCGCCAGCAGCCAAGGGCGGGAGCAGTACTTC
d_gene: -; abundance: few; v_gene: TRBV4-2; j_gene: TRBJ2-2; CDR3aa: CASSQSPSNTGELFF; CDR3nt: TGTGCCAGCAGCCAAAGCCCCTCAAACACCGGGGAGCTGTTTTTT
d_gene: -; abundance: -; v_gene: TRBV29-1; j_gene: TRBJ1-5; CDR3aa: CSVGLSLNQPQHF; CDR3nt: TGCAGCGTTGGACTTTCACTCAATCAGCCCCAGCATTTT
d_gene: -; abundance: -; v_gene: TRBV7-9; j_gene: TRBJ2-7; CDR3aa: CASSLPGFDEQYF; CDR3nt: TGTGCCAGCAGCTTGCCAGGGTTCGACGAGCAGTACTTC
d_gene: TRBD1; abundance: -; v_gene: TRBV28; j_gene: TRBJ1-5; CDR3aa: CASAEGTASAQHF; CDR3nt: TGTGCCAGCGCAGAGGGGACAGCCTCAGCCCAGCATTTT
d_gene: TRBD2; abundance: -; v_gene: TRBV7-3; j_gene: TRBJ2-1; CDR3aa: CASSLDSGRATEQFF; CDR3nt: TGTGCCAGCAGCTTAGATAGCGGGAGGGCCACTGAGCAGTTCTTC
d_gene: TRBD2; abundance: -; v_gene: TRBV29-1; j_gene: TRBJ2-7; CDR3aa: CSAGLAGGSSYEQYF; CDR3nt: TGCAGCGCCGGACTAGCGGGAGGCAGCTCCTACGAGCAGTACTTC
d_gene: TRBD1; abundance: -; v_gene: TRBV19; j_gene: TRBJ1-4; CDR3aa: CASSTDRGPTNEKLFF; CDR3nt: TGTGCCAGTAGTACGGACAGGGGGCCAACTAATGAAAAACTGTTTTTT
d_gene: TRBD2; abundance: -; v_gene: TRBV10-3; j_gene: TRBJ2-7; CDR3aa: CAIRAREGLAGSTYEQYF; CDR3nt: TGTGCCATCAGAGCCCGAGAGGGACTAGCGGGATCCACCTACGAGCAGTACTTC
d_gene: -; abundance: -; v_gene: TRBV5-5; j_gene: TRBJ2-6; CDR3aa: CASSLLVDSQSSGANVLTF; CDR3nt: TGTGCCAGCAGCTTGCTTGTCGACAGCCAGAGCTCTGGGGCCAACGTCCTGACTTTC
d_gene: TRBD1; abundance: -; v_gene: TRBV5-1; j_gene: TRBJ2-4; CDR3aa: CASSFSTGSQNIQYF; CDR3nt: TGCGCCAGCAGCTTCTCGACAGGGAGCCAAAACATTCAGTACTTC
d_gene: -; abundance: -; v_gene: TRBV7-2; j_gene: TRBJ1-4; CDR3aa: CASSLSRAGEKLFF; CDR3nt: TGTGCCAGCAGCTTAAGCAGGGCGGGAGAAAAACTGTTTTTT
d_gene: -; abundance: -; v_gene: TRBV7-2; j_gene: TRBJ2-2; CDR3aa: CASSPGTNTGELFF; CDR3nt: TGTGCCAGCAGCCCCGGGACAAACACCGGGGAGCTGTTTTTT
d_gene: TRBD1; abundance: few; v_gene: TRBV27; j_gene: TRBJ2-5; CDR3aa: CASRSVQGTGETQYF; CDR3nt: TGTGCCAGCAGAAGTGTACAGGGGACGGGAGAGACCCAGTACTTC
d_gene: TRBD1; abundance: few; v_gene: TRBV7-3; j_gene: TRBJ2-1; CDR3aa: CASSSSRGTGDPDEQFF; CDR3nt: TGTGCCAGCAGCTCCTCAAGGGGGACAGGGGATCCGGATGAGCAGTTCTTC
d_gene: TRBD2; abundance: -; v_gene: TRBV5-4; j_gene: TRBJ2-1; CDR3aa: CASSLWLAGGNEQFF; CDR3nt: TGTGCCAGCAGCTTGTGGCTAGCGGGAGGGAATGAGCAGTTCTTC
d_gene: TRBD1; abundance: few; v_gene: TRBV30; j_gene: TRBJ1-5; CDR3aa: CAWSLGTGGQPQHF; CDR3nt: TGTGCCTGGAGTCTAGGGACAGGGGGTCAGCCCCAGCATTTT
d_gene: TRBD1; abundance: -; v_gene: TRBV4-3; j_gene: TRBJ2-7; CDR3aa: CASSHVRDRRSYEQYF; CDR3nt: TGCGCCAGCAGCCACGTTAGGGACAGACGGTCCTACGAGCAGTACTTC
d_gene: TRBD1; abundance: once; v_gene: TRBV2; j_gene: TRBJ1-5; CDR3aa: CASSQGQANQPQHF; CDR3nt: TGTGCCAGCAGCCAGGGACAGGCCAATCAGCCCCAGCATTTT
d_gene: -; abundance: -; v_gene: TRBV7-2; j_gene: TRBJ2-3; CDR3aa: CASSLVGGTSTDTQYF; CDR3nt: TGTGCCAGCAGCTTAGTCGGCGGAACCAGCACAGATACGCAGTATTTT
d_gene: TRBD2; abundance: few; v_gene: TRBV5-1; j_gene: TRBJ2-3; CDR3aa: CASSLALAGEDTQYF; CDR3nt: TGCGCCAGCAGCTTGGCTTTAGCGGGAGAGGATACGCAGTATTTT
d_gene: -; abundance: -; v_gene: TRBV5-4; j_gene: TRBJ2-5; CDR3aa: CASSLVFAGRGETQYF; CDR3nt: TGTGCCAGCAGCTTGGTTTTTGCGGGGAGAGGAGAGACCCAGTACTTC
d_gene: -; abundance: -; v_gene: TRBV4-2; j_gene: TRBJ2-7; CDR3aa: CASSQDGSTSPYEQYF; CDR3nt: TGTGCCAGCAGCCAAGATGGCAGTACCAGTCCCTACGAGCAGTACTTC
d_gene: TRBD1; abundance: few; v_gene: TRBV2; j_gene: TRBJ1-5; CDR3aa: CASSRGPRDQPQHF; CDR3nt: TGTGCCAGCAGTAGGGGGCCTCGGGATCAGCCCCAGCATTTT
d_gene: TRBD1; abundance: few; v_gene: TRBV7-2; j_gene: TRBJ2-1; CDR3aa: CASSTFTGGEQFF; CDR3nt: TGTGCCAGCAGCACTTTCACAGGGGGCGAGCAGTTCTTC
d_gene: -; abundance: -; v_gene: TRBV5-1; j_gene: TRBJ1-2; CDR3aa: CASSLARNYGYTF; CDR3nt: TGCGCCAGCAGCTTGGCCAGAAACTATGGCTACACCTTC
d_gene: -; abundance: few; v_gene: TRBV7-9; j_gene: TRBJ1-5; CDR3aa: CASSLVGGQSYSNQPQHF; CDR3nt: TGTGCCAGCAGCTTAGTAGGAGGACAGTCATATAGCAATCAGCCCCAGCATTTT
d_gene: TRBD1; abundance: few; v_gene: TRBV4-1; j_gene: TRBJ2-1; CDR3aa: CASSHRTGPYNEQFF; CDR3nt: TGCGCCAGCAGCCACCGGACAGGGCCCTACAATGAGCAGTTCTTC
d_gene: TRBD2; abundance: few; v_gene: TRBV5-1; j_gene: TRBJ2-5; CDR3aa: CASSLTSGREETQYF; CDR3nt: TGCGCCAGCAGCTTGACTAGCGGGAGGGAAGAGACCCAGTACTTC
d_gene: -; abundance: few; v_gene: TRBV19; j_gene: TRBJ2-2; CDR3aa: CASSITGHPNTGELFF; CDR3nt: TGTGCCAGTAGTATAACGGGACACCCAAACACCGGGGAGCTGTTTTTT
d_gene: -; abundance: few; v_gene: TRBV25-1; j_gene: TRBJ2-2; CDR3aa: CASSEFKNTGELFF; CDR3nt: TGTGCCAGCAGTGAATTCAAGAACACCGGGGAGCTGTTTTTT
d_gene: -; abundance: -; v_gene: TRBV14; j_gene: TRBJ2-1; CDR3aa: CASSQDLGGKQFF; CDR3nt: TGTGCCAGCAGCCAAGATCTCGGCGGGAAGCAGTTCTTC
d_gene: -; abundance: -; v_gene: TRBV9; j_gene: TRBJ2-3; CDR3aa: CASSVGGAGDTQYF; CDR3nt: TGTGCCAGCAGCGTAGGTGGGGCGGGGGATACGCAGTATTTT
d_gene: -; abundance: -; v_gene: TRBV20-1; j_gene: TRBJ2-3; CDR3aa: CSELGVDTQYF; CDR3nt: TGCAGTGAATTGGGCGTAGATACGCAGTATTTT
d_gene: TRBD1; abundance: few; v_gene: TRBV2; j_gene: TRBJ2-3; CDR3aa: CATGQGVADTQYF; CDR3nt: TGTGCCACCGGACAGGGGGTTGCAGATACGCAGTATTTT
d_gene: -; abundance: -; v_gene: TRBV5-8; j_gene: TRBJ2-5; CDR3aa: CASSVDSGSETQYF; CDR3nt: TGTGCCAGCAGCGTGGACAGTGGATCGGAGACCCAGTACTTC
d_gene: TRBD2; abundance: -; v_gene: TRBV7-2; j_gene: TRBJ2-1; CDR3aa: CASNPQASGDEQFF; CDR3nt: TGTGCCAGCAACCCTCAGGCTAGCGGGGATGAGCAGTTCTTC
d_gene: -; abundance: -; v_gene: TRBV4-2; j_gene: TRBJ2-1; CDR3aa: CASSQDGGSYNEQFF; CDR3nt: TGTGCCAGCAGCCAAGATGGCGGCTCCTACAATGAGCAGTTCTTC
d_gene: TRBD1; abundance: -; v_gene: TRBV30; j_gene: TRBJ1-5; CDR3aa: CALDRGPNQPQHF; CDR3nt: TGTGCCTTGGACAGGGGCCCCAATCAGCCCCAGCATTTT
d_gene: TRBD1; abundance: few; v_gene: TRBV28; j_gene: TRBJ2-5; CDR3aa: CASSWPGTGKETQYF; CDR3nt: TGTGCCAGCAGCTGGCCCGGGACAGGGAAAGAGACCCAGTACTTC
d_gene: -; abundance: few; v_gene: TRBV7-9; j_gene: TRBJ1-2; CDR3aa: CAVREGTEGYGYTF; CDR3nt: TGTGCCGTCAGGGAGGGCACCGAGGGCTATGGCTACACCTTC
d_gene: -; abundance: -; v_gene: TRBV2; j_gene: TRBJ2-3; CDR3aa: CGSGQSTQYF; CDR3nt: TGTGGCTCAGGACAATCTACGCAGTATTTT
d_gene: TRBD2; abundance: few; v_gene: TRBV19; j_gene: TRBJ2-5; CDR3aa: CASSIRTSGRETQYF; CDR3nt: TGTGCCAGTAGTATCCGGACTAGCGGGAGAGAGACCCAGTACTTC
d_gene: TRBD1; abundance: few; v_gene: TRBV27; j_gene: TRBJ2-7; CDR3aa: CASSSPGTGSYEQYF; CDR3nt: TGTGCCAGCAGTTCCCCCGGGACAGGGTCGTACGAGCAGTACTTC
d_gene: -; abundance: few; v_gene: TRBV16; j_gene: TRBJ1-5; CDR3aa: CASSQRVLNQPQHF; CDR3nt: TGTGCCAGCAGCCAACGGGTCCTAAATCAGCCCCAGCATTTT
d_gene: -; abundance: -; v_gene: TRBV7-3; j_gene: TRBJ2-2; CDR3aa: CASRIRQDTGELFF; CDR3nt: TGTGCCAGCAGAATAAGGCAGGACACCGGGGAGCTGTTTTTT
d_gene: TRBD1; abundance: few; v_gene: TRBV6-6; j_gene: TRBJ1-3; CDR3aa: CASSFPDRSSGNTIYF; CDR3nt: TGTGCCAGCAGTTTCCCGGACAGGAGCTCTGGAAACACCATATATTTT
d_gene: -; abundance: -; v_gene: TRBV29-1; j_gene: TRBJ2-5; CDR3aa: CSVEGAHQETQYF; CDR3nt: TGCAGCGTTGAAGGGGCACACCAAGAGACCCAGTACTTC
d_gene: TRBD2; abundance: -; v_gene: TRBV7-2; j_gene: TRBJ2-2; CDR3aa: CASSFWSGGTGELFF; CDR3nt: TGTGCCAGCAGCTTCTGGTCGGGGGGGACCGGGGAGCTGTTTTTT